This TCR beta chain stems from a study of response to subunit inactivated influenza vaccine. This clonotype was found a few times. The antigen is undetermined. TCRdb re-called the RT-PCR reads through MiXCR, storing one row per CDR3 protein. The table shows 800,000 or so distinct CDR3 sequences, with 20% to 25% occurring only once. Overall study findings and caveats: With each seasonal influenza vaccination, the authors suggested, few new T cells are recruited.

This TCR was recovered from a man aged 50-59 years who received an inactivated influenza vaccine. Sequencing was performed on PBMCs from blood, taken 4 to 6 days after vaccination.

Here the CDR3 reads CSARGPGRIFTGELFF. The CDR3 nucleotides are TGCAGTGCTAGGGGTCCAGGGAGAATTTTTACCGGGGAGCTGTTTTTT. The chain joins TRBV20-1 to TRBJ2-2; D assignment may be TRBD1 or TRBD2 (5 bases each). Between the trimmed V and J ends, which lost 3 bases and 5 bases, there was a span of 19 bases. In germline, CDR1 is DFQATT, CDR2 SNEGSKA (reference sequence). The length of the CDR3 is 16 residues.